The next 12 T cell receptor beta chains were all read from a single sample in a study of human T cells and chemical hapten exposure. One entry per CDR3 protein results from TCRdb running MiXCR on the RACE reads. The sample has around 60,000 distinct CDR3 sequences; roughly 6.7% are singletons. As for time point: pre-sensitization, week 0. The treatment is: therapeutic diphenylcyclopropenone sensitization with weekly scalp DPC. Sample: whole blood, taken in connection with sensitization to the hapten diphenylcyclopropenone (DPC). The receptors come from a woman aged 25 to 39 with alopecia areata. Some clones in this sample may be carry-over from other donors' samples.

This clonotype was counted a few times. The chain carries TRBV7-8 and TRBJ2-6; D not resolved. The CDR3 has 13 amino acids. Germline-derived CDR1 and CDR2 are SGHVS and FQNEAQ. Deletions cut 5 bases from V and 8 bases from J, with 10 bases between. DNA of the CDR3: TGTGCCAGCAGCCCAAGTAGTTCCAACGTCCTGACTTTC. Translating it yields CASSPSSSNVLTF. Based on the CDR3 plus reference TRBV7-8 and TRBJ2-6, the full variable domain is GAGVSQSPRYKVAKRGQDVALRCDPISGHVSLFWYQQALGQGPEFLTYFQNEAQLDKSGLPSDRFFAERPEGSVSTLKIQRTQQEDSAVYLCASSPSSSNVLTFGAGSRLTVL.

For this clonotype: A much larger clone is a single base away; this may be a read error. The V and J genes are TRBV6-5 and TRBJ1-2, with a possible D match to TRBD1 (6 bases). CDR3 length equals 14 residues. Germline CDR1 is MNHEY and CDR2 is SVGAGI. The CDR3 sequence: CASRVTQGNYGHTF. The CDR3 region has the DNA TGTGCCAGCAGGGTTACACAGGGAAACTATGGCCACACCTTC.

This clonotype was found many times. The chain's CDR3 is CASSLTAGGWNEQFF. The CDR3, as DNA: TGTGCCAGCAGCCTAACCGCGGGGGGCTGGAATGAGCAGTTCTTC. The chain employs TRBV5-4 and TRBJ2-1; 8 positions agree with TRBD2. V trimming: 4 bases; J trimming: 7 bases; junction bases outside the gene matches: 10. CDR1 and CDR2 from the germline V gene are SGHNT and YYREEE (reference sequence). CDR3 length equals 15 residues.

This clonotype was counted at least ten times. The chain links TRBV28 to TRBJ2-3; D gene unclear. CDR3 size: 13 residues. Trimming shortened V by 8 bases and J by 2 bases, and 11 bases separated the two germline ends. CDR1 and CDR2 (germline): MDHEN, SYDVKM. CDR3 sequence reads: CASQKDPTDTQYF. CDR3 in DNA: TGTGCCAGCCAAAAGGATCCCACAGATACGCAGTATTTT.

This clonotype showed up many times. The rearrangement uses TRBV3-1 and TRBJ1-5; no clear D. CDR3 size: 12 residues. Trimming pared 0 bases from V and 6 bases from J, leaving 3 bases between. The germline CDR1 and CDR2 sequences are LGHDT and YNNKEL (reference sequence). The CDR3 DNA reads as TGTGCCAGCAGCCAAGACGGTCAGCCCCAGCATTTT. This sequence encodes CASSQDGQPQHF.

This clonotype has a count of ten or more. The chain couples TRBV5-1 to TRBJ2-3; 8 positions match TRBD1. Germline V gene sequence: CDR1 SGHRS, CDR2 YFSETQ. The length of the CDR3 is 15 residues. V dropped 2 bases and J dropped 3; count of bases not matched to a gene: 5. The CDR3 sequence is CASSLQGGGTDTQYF. The CDR3 region has the DNA TGCGCCAGCAGCTTACAGGGGGGAGGTACAGATACGCAGTATTTT.

This clonotype came up a few times. The gene calls are TRBV20-1 and TRBJ1-2, with 8 bases lining up with TRBD1. The length of the CDR3 is 13 residues. Per germline, CDR1 DFQATT and CDR2 SNEGSKA (reference sequence). Trimming took 7 bases from V and 8 from J; bases not matched to a gene: 12. CDR3 sequence (DNA): TGCAGTGTCCGGGACAGGCAAGACGGGGGCTACACCTTC. Its protein product is CSVRDRQDGGYTF.

This clonotype appeared many times. The chain has TRBV5-5 and TRBJ1-4; D uncertain. The ends were cut back, 1 base at V and 4 bases at J, with 14 bases in the middle. CDR1 is SGHKS, CDR2 YYEKEE, per germline (reference sequence). The length of the CDR3 is 16 residues. CDR3 region: CASSLNQPSINEKLFF. The CDR3 DNA follows: TGTGCCAGCAGCTTGAACCAGCCAAGCATTAATGAAAAACTGTTTTTT.

About this clonotype: This sequence may be a read error, since a much larger clone differs from it by one base. V and J are TRBV12-3 or TRBV12-4 and TRBJ2-3, with TRBD2 matching 14 bases. This CDR3 comprises 20 residues. Losses at the gene ends were 3 bases for V and 3 bases for J; bases not matched to a gene: 14. The CDR3: CASSFNWGLAGARETDTQYF. CDR3 coding DNA: TGTGCCAGCAGTTTTAATTGGGGACTAGCGGGGGCGCGAGAAACAGATACGCAGTATTTT.

J is TRBJ2-3 and V is TRBV5-6; 7 nucleotides line up with TRBD1. This CDR3 region has 14 residues. Looked up from germline, CDR1 is SGHDT and CDR2 is YYEEEE. With 2 bases clipped from V and 3 bases from J, the junction kept 3 bases outside the gene matches. In DNA form, the CDR3 reads TGTGCCAGCAGCTTAGGGGGCCGAACAGATACGCAGTATTTT. It yields the protein CASSLGGRTDTQYF.

The sample holds many counts of this clonotype. The J gene is TRBJ1-4, the V gene TRBV7-9; 8 nucleotides line up with TRBD1. CDR1 and CDR2 (germline): SEHNR, FQNEAQ (reference sequence). J lost 8 bases, V lost 2 bases, and 4 bases had no gene match. The CDR3 runs 14 residues. DNA for the CDR3: TGTGCCAGCAGCTTATCAGGGGGCGAAGAAAAACTGTTTTTT. This codes for CASSLSGGEEKLFF.

CDR3 nucleotides: TGTGCCGCCAGGGGGTCAACAGATACGCAGTATTTT. This gives the protein CAARGSTDTQYF. The chain couples TRBV10-3 to TRBJ2-3, with 7 bases fitting TRBD1. The CDR3 spans 12 residues. V gave up 11 bases and J gave up 3 bases; unmatched junction bases: 5. The V gene's germline CDR1 is ENHRY and CDR2 SYGVKD.